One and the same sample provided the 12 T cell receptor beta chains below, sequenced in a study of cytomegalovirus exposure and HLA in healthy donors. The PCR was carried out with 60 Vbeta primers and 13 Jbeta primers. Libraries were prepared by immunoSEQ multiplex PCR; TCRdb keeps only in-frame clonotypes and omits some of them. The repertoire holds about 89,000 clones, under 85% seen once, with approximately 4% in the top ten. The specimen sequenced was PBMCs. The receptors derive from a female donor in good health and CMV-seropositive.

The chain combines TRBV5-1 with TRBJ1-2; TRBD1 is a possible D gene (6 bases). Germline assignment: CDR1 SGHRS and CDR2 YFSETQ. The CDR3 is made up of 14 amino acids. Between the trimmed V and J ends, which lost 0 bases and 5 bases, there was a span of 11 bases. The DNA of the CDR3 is TGCGCCAGCAGCTTGGGAACAGGGTTTTATGGCTACACCTTC. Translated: CASSLGTGFYGYTF.

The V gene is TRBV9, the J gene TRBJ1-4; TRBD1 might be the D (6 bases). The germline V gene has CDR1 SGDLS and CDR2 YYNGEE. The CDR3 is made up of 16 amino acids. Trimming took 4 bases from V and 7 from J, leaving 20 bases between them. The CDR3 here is CASSSLWDNEGEKLFF. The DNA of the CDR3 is TGTGCCAGCAGCTCACTTTGGGACAACGAGGGTGAAAAACTGTTTTTT.

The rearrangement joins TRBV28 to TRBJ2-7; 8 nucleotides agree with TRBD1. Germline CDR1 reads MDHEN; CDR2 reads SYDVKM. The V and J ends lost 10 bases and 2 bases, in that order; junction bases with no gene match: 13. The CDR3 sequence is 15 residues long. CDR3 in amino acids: CATQDRQGRPYEQYF. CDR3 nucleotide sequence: TGTGCCACACAGGATCGACAGGGGCGCCCCTACGAGCAGTACTTC.

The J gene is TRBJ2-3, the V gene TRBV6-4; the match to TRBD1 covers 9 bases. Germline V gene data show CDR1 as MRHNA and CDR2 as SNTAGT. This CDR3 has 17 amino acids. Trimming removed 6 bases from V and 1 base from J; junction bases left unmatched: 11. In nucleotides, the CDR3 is TGTGCCAGCAGGACCTCCGGGACAGGGAGGGGCACAGATACGCAGTATTTT. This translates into CASRTSGTGRGTDTQYF.

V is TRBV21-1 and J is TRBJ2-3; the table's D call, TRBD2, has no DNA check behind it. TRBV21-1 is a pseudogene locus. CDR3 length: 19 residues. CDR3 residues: CASSKSGLAGGASTDTQYF. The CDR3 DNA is TGTGCCAGCAGCAAATCCGGACTAGCGGGAGGCGCTAGCACAGATACGCAGTATTTT.

Here the CDR3 reads CAHKRRDTRYGYTF. The CDR3 region has the DNA TGTGCCCACAAACGCAGGGACACCCGCTATGGCTACACCTTC. The genes are TRBV28 and TRBJ1-2, with TRBD1 as a possible D gene (6 bases). Germline V gene lookup returns CDR1 MDHEN and CDR2 SYDVKM. V lost 11 bases and J 4 bases, leaving 20 bases between the germline ends. The CDR3 is 14 amino acids.

The CDR3 DNA reads as TGTGCCAGCAGTTACTCGAATGGGTGGGGGGATTCACCCCTCCACTTT. It translates to CASSYSNGWGDSPLHF. The chain links TRBV6-5 to TRBJ1-6; D is possibly TRBD1 (5 bases). The CDR3 is 16 residues long. V was clipped by 0 bases and J by 8 bases, with 14 bases between them. Germline V gene sequence: CDR1 MNHEY, CDR2 SVGAGI.

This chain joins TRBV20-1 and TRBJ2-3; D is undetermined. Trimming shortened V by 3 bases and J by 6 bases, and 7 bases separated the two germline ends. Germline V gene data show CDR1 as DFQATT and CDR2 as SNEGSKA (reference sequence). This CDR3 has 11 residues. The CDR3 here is CSARTTDTQYF. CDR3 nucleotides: TGCAGTGCTAGGACAACTGATACGCAGTATTTT.

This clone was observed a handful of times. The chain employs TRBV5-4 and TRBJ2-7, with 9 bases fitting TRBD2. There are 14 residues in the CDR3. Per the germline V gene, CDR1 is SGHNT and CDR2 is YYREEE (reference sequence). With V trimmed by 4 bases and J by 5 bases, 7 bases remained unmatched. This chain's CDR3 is CASSPQTSGDEQYF. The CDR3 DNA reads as TGTGCCAGCAGCCCACAGACTAGCGGTGACGAGCAGTACTTC.

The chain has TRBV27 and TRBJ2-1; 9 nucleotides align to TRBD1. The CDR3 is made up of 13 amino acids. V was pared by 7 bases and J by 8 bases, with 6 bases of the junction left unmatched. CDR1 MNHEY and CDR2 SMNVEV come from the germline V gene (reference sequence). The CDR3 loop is CASIRQGGDEQFF. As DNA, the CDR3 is TGTGCCAGCATCCGACAGGGGGGCGATGAGCAGTTCTTC.

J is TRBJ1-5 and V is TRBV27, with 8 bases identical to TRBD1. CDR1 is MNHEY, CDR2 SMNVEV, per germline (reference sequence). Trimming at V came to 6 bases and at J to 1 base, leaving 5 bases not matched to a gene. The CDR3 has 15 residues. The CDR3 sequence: CASSLTGGSNQPQHF. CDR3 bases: TGTGCCAGCAGCCTCACAGGGGGAAGCAATCAGCCCCAGCATTTT.

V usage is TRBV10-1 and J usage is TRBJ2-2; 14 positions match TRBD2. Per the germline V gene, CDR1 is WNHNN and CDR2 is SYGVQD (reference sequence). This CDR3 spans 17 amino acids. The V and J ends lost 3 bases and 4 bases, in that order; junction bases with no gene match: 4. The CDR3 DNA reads TGCGCCAGCAGTGATAGGGGACTAGCGGGAGTCACCGGGGAGCTGTTTTTT. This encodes CASSDRGLAGVTGELFF.